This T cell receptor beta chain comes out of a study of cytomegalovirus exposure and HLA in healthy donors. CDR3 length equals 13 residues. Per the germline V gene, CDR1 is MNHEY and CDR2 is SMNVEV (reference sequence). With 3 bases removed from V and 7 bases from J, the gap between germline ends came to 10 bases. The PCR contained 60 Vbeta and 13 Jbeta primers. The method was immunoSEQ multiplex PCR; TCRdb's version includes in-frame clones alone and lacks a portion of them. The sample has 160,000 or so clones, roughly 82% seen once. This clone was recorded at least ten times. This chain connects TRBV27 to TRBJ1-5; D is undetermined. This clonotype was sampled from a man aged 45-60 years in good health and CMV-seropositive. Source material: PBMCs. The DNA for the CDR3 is TGTGCCAGCAGTTTTGTTTTCGGGCAGCCCCAGCATTTT. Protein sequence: CASSFVFGQPQHF.